This is a list of T cell receptor beta chains from one sample in a study of PD-L1 blockade in urothelial cancer. Sequencing used immunoSEQ multiplex PCR; TCRdb keeps in-frame clones, though not all of them. The table records about 110,000 clones, approximately 90% of them present only once. The sample consisted of PBMCs, taken around atezolizumab (anti-PD-L1) treatment. These receptor sequences come from a man in his 60s with urothelial cancer. Each CDR3 is given without its conserved first and last residue.

>TRBV2|TRBJ2-3
ASSELAGVYTQY
>TRBV5-1|TRBJ2-1
ASSPGGLARNEQF
>TRBV5-1|TRBJ1-2
ASSLGTGTYGYT
>TRBV7-2|TRBJ2-1
ASNSHGYEQF
>TRBV10-1|TRBJ2-1
ASSGQGHRISYNEQF
>TRBV10-3|TRBJ2-5
AISYGLAGGVSGETQY
>TRBV2|TRBJ2-1
ASSEGLFNEQF
>TRBV19|TRBJ2-3
ASSEVGGTQY
>TRBV19|TRBJ1-1
ASSSKINTEAF
>TRBV15|TRBJ2-2
ATSRDLGELF
>TRBV9|TRBJ2-7
ASSATREHEQY
>TRBV19|TRBJ1-2
ASSRGGSNYGYT
>TRBV4-3|TRBJ2-2
ASSHTGASGRDGELF
>TRBV19|TRBJ2-1
ASSTPPAAGPQGEQF
>TRBV10-2|TRBJ2-7
ASSESGQGREQY
>TRBV7-9|TRBJ1-3
ASSSQIPQYTIY
>TRBV28|TRBJ2-1
ASRGAAGTYNEQF
>TRBV7-8|TRBJ2-5
ASSLMGGRVETQY
>TRBV5-1|TRBJ2-7
ASSLGQGYYEQY
>TRBV18|TRBJ2-5
ASSPPSGETQY
>TRBV4-1|TRBJ2-5
ASSQVGGTVETQY
>TRBV7-2|TRBJ1-5
ASSLAPYGRGYQPQH
>TRBV14|TRBJ1-2
ASSYDREHGYT
>TRBV5-4|TRBJ2-7
ASSPQTSGYEQY
>TRBV6-5|TRBJ2-2
ATGRGNTGELF
>TRBV7-2|TRBJ2-1
ASSLAASGSYNEQF
>TRBV4-1|TRBJ2-5
ASRRGLAFQETQY
>TRBV5-4|TRBJ1-1
ASRHRGNGTEAF
>TRBV5-1|TRBJ2-1
ASSLTSGGSYNEQF
>TRBV4-3|TRBJ1-1
ASSQGGQRYTEAF
>TRBV28|TRBJ1-2
ASSEGVGIYGYT
>TRBV5-6|TRBJ1-6
ASSLAGKVYSPLH
>TRBV30|TRBJ1-2
AWSATSGGYGYT
>TRBV7-9|TRBJ2-2
ASGGTSGPGELF
>TRBV7-2|TRBJ1-2
ASSLAEGVGYGYT